Each of the 6 T cell receptor beta chains below was sequenced from the same sample in a study of neurological immune-mediated disorders. Each CDR3 protein is one row after TCRdb ran MiXCR on the 5' RACE reads. In the table there are under 100,000 distinct CDR3 sequences, roughly 4.5% of which are singletons. Documented time point: longitudinal time-point 3. The specimen was PBMCs. All receptors come from a woman aged 55-69 years with multiple sclerosis.

This clonotype was counted only a few times. V usage is TRBV14 and J usage is TRBJ1-1, with D possibly TRBD1 on 6 matching bases. This CDR3 has 14 amino acids. Germline V CDR1 and CDR2: SGHDN, FVKESK. V lost 5 bases and J lost 4, with 14 bases in between. The CDR3 DNA reads TGTGCCAGCAGCGCAACCGTCAGGGGCACTGAAGCTTTCTTT. Residues: CASSATVRGTEAFF.

In its sample, this clonotype was seen many times. The CDR3 DNA follows: TGTGCCAGCAGTTACTCGAGTGGAGCAACTAATGAAAAACTGTTTTTT. Its translation: CASSYSSGATNEKLFF. V usage is TRBV6-6 and J usage is TRBJ1-4; no clear D gene. There are 16 residues in the CDR3. V was pared by 0 bases and J by 0 bases, with 8 bases between. Germline CDR1 reads MNHNY; CDR2 reads SVGAGI (reference sequence).

This clonotype came up a few times. The chain couples TRBV7-6 to TRBJ2-2, with D maybe TRBD1 (6 bases). The CDR3 sequence is 17 residues long. In germline, CDR1 is SGHVS, CDR2 FNYEAQ. V was shortened by 1 base and J by 0 bases, with 12 bases between the two germline ends. CDR3 loop: CASSLGRGPANTGELFF. For the CDR3, the DNA is TGTGCCAGCAGCTTAGGCAGGGGTCCTGCGAACACCGGGGAGCTGTTTTTT. Looking up the rest from reference TRBV7-6 and TRBJ2-2 gives the full variable domain: GAGVSQSPRYKVTKRGQDVALRCDPISGHVSLYWYRQALGQGPEFLTYFNYEAQQDKSGLPNDRFSAERPEGSISTLTIQRTEQRDSAMYRCASSLGRGPANTGELFFGEGSRLTVL.

This clonotype was recorded at least ten times. The chain recombines TRBV3-1 with TRBJ1-5; D unclear. This CDR3 is built from 13 residues. V was pared by 4 bases and J by 6 bases, with 10 bases between. Germline V CDR1 and CDR2: LGHDT, YNNKEL (reference sequence). CDR3: CASSRGVAQPQHF. CDR3 DNA sequence: TGTGCCAGCAGCCGCGGGGTGGCTCAGCCCCAGCATTTT.

This clonotype has ten or more counts. The chain joins TRBV27 to TRBJ2-3; 10 bases are a match to TRBD2. V trimming: 5 bases; J trimming: 0 bases; junction bases outside the gene matches: 14. Germline V gene sequence: CDR1 MNHEY, CDR2 SMNVEV (reference sequence). The CDR3 length is 19 residues. The CDR3: CASSPPGLAGAASTDTQYF. The CDR3 DNA reads as TGTGCCAGCAGTCCCCCGGGGCTAGCGGGGGCCGCTAGCACAGATACGCAGTATTTT.

This clonotype was seen many times. This sequence joins TRBV6-5 and TRBJ2-5; 7 bases map to TRBD1. The CDR3 consists of 14 residues. Unmatched junction bases numbered 7, after V lost 7 bases and J lost 2 bases. The germline gives CDR1 MNHEY, CDR2 SVGAGI. The CDR3 DNA reads as TGTGCCAGCAATCCCACAGGGGTACAAGAGACCCAGTACTTC. Its translation is CASNPTGVQETQYF.